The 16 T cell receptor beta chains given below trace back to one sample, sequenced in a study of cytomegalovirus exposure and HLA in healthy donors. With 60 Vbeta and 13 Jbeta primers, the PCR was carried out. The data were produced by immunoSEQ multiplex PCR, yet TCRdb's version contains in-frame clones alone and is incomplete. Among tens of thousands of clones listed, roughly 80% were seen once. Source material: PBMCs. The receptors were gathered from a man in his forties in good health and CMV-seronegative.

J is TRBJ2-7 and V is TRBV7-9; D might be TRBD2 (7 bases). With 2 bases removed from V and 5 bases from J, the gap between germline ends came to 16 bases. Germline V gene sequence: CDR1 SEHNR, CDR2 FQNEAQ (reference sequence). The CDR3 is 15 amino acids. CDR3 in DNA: TGTGCCAGCAGCTTATCAGGGGTGGCGGGGGACGAGCAGTACTTC. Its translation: CASSLSGVAGDEQYF.

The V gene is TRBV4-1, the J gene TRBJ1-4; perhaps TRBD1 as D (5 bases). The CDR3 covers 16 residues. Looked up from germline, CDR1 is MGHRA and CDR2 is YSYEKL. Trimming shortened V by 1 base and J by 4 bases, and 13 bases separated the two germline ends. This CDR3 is CASSQGEGPVNEKLFF. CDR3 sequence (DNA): TGCGCCAGCAGCCAAGGGGAGGGGCCCGTTAATGAAAAACTGTTTTTT.

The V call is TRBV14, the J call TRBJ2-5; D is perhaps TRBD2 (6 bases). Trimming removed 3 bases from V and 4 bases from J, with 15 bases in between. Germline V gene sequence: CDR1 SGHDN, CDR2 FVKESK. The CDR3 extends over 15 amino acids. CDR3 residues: CASSQGGDWIETQYF. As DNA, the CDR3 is TGTGCCAGCAGCCAGGGCGGGGACTGGATAGAGACCCAGTACTTC.

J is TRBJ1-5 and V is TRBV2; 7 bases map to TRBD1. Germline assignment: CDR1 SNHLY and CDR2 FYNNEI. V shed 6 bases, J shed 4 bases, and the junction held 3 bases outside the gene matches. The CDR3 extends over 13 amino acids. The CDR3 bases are TGTGCCAGCAGACAGACAGGGAATCAGCCCCAGCATTTT. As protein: CASRQTGNQPQHF.

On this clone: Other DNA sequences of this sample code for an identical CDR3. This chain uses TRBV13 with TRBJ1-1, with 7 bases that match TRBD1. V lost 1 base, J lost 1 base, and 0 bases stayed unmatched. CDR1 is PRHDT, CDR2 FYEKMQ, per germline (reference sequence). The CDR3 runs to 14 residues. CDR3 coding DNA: TGTGCCAGCAGCTTAGACAGGGGGAACACTGAAGCTTTCTTT. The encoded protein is CASSLDRGNTEAFF.

The DNA of the CDR3 is TGCAGCGTTACCACAGAGATTAATCAGCCCCAGCATTTT. Its translation is CSVTTEINQPQHF. The chain is built from TRBV29-1 and TRBJ1-5, with D unresolved. The CDR3 spans 13 residues. Germline CDR1 SQVTM, CDR2 ANQGSEA. V lost 5 bases and J 4 bases, leaving 12 bases between the germline ends.

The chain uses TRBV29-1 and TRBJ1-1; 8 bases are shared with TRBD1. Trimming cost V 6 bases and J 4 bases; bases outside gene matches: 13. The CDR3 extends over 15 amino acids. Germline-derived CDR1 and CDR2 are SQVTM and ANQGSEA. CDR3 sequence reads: CSVTPVGQGATEAFF. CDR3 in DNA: TGCAGCGTGACTCCTGTAGGGCAGGGGGCCACTGAAGCTTTCTTT.

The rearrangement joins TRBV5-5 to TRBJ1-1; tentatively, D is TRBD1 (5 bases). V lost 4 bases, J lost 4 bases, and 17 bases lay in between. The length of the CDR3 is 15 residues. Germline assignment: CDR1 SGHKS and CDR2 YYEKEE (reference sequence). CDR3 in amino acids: CASSSLREGVTEAFF. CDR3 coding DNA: TGTGCCAGCAGCAGCCTCAGGGAGGGTGTCACTGAAGCTTTCTTT.

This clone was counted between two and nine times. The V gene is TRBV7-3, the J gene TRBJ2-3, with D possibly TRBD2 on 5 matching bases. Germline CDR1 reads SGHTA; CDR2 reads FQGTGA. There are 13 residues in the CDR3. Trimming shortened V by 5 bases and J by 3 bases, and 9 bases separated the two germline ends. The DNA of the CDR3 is TGTGCCAGCAGCGTGACTATAACAGATACGCAGTATTTT. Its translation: CASSVTITDTQYF.

The CDR3 spells CSAPPDREAFF. CDR3 nucleotides: TGCAGTGCTCCTCCGGACAGAGAAGCTTTCTTT. The chain has TRBV20-1 and TRBJ1-1; the D gene is possibly TRBD1 (6 bases). Germline CDR1 reads DFQATT; CDR2 reads SNEGSKA (reference sequence). This CDR3 has 11 residues. Trimming cost V 5 bases and J 8 bases, with 12 bases left between them.

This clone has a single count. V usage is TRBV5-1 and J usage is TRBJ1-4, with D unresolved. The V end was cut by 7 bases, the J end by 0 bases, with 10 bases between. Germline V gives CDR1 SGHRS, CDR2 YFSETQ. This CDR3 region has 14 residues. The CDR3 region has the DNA TGCGCCAGCGGTACAGACACAACTAATGAAAAACTGTTTTTT. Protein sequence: CASGTDTTNEKLFF.

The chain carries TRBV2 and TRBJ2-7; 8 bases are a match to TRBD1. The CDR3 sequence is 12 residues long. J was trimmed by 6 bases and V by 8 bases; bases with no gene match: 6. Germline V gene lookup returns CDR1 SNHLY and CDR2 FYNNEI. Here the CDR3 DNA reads TGTGCCAGCTCGACAGGGGTCGGCGAGCAGTACTTC. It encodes CASSTGVGEQYF.

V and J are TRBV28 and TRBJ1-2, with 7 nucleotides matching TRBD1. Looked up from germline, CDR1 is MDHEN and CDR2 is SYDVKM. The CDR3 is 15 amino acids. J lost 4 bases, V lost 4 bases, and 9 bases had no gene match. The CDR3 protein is CASSSTGVEPYGYTF. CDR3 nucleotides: TGTGCCAGCAGTTCAACAGGGGTAGAACCCTATGGCTACACCTTC.

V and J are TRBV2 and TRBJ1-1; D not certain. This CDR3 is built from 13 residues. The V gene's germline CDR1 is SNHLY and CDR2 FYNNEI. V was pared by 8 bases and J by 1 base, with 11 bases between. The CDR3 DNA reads TGTGCCAGCCGCACCTTCGGGAACACTGAAGCTTTCTTT. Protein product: CASRTFGNTEAFF.

The CDR3 DNA follows: TGTGCCAGCAGCCAGCCGAACCAGGGTGCCGGGGAGCTGTTTTTT. Translated: CASSQPNQGAGELFF. The rearrangement joins TRBV4-2 to TRBJ2-2, with D possibly matching TRBD1 (5 bases). V was trimmed by 3 bases and J by 6 bases, leaving 14 bases between them. The germline V gene has CDR1 LGHNA and CDR2 YNFKEQ. CDR3 size: 15 residues.

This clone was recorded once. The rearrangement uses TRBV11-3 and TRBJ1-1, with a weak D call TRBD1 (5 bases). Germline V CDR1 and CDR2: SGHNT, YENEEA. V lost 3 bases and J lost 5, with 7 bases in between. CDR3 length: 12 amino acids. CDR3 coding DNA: TGTGCCAGCAGCTTTGGGGCGACTGAAGCTTTCTTT. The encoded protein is CASSFGATEAFF. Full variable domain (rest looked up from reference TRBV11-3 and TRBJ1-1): EAGVVQSPRYKIIEKKQPVAFWCNPISGHNTLYWYLQNLGQGPELLIRYENEEAVDDSQLPKDRFSAERLKGVDSTLKIQPAELGDSAVYLCASSFGATEAFFGQGTRLTVV.